The rows below give T cell receptor beta chains drawn from one sample of a study of shared clonotypes between healthy human individuals. The data were produced by immunoSEQ multiplex PCR, yet TCRdb's version contains in-frame clones alone and is incomplete. The table records 2 million or so clones, 90% to 95% of them present only once. The sequencing input was naive CD4+ T cells sorted from blood. The receptors stem from a man aged 18 to 35 in good health. CDR3s include the opening cysteine and the closing phenylalanine or tryptophan. A D gene is named only where the DNA matches it firmly. Rows may omit the clone size; those that give it use once, few, many or a size class.

J gene	D gene	V gene	clone size	CDR3 DNA	CDR3 protein
TRBJ2-7	TRBD1	TRBV5-3	-	TGTGCCAGAAGCTTAACAGGGGGCGAGCAGTACTTC	CARSLTGGEQYF
TRBJ2-1	-	TRBV19	-	TGTGCCAGTAGTATCAGGGGACATGAGCAGTTCTTC	CASSIRGHEQFF
TRBJ2-7	TRBD1	TRBV30	-	TGTGCCTGGCAGGGGGCGAGGTACGAGCAGTACTTC	CAWQGARYEQYF
TRBJ1-6	-	TRBV27	-	TGTGCCAGCAGTTCCACAGGGTGGAATTCACCCCTCCACTTT	CASSSTGWNSPLHF
TRBJ1-6	-	TRBV11-2	-	TGTGCCAGCACCCGACCCAGCTCTGGTTCACCCCTCCACTTT	CASTRPSSGSPLHF
TRBJ1-4	-	TRBV5-1	-	TGCGCCAGCAGCTTGGGGCGAAGTTTCACTAATGAAAAACTGTTTTTT	CASSLGRSFTNEKLFF
TRBJ2-7	-	TRBV12-1	-	TGTGCCGCCCGCTCCTACGAGCAGTACTTC	CAARSYEQYF
TRBJ1-4	-	TRBV6-1	-	TGTGCCAGCAGTGAAGGTGGAACAGTCTCGGAAAAACTGTTTTTT	CASSEGGTVSEKLFF
TRBJ2-2	TRBD2	TRBV5-1	-	TGCGCCAGCAGCTTCCGACTAGCGGCGAACACCGGGGAGCTGTTTTTT	CASSFRLAANTGELFF
TRBJ1-2	TRBD1	TRBV30	-	TGTGCCTGGAGTGTACGGACAGGGGAAGGCTACACCTTC	CAWSVRTGEGYTF
TRBJ2-5	-	TRBV6-5	once	TGTGCCAGCAGTTACTCGATCACGCTCCAAGAGACCCAGTACTTC	CASSYSITLQETQYF
TRBJ2-2	-	TRBV7-2	-	TGTGCCAGCACCGACGAAGGGGAGCTGTTTTTT	CASTDEGELFF
TRBJ2-1	TRBD2	TRBV28	-	TGTGCCAGCAGTTCTAGCGGGGGGGCCGATGAGCAGTTCTTC	CASSSSGGADEQFF
TRBJ1-4	-	TRBV5-4	once	TGTGCCAGCAGCCTTCACACTAACGGGAATGAAAAACTGTTTTTT	CASSLHTNGNEKLFF
TRBJ2-3	TRBD2	TRBV5-1	-	TGCGCCAGCAGCCGGGGAGCGGGAGTTTACGATACGCAGTATTTT	CASSRGAGVYDTQYF
TRBJ1-4	-	TRBV18	-	TGTGCCAGCTCACTCTGGGCAGTTCAAAAGGATGAAAAACTGTTTTTT	CASSLWAVQKDEKLFF
TRBJ2-7	TRBD2	TRBV5-1	-	TGCGCCAGCAGCTTTCTACTTATTTGGGGAGGGGACGAGCAGTACTTC	CASSFLLIWGGDEQYF
TRBJ1-1	TRBD1	TRBV5-6	-	TGTGCCAGCAGCTTGGTCGGACAGGGGAACACTGAAGCTTTCTTT	CASSLVGQGNTEAFF
TRBJ2-3	TRBD1	TRBV4-3	-	TGCGCCAGCAGCCAAGAGGGGACAGGGGCAGATACGCAGTATTTT	CASSQEGTGADTQYF
TRBJ1-5	-	TRBV6-1	-	TGTGCCAGCAGTGACGAGGCCGTGGGAAATCAGCCCCAGCATTTT	CASSDEAVGNQPQHF
TRBJ2-5	TRBD1	TRBV27	-	TGTGCCAGCCGGAGACAGGGTGGGGAAGAGACCCAGTACTTC	CASRRQGGEETQYF
TRBJ1-5	-	TRBV6-6	-	TGTGCCAGCAGTTCGACTGGGGGTCTCAATCAGCCCCAGCATTTT	CASSSTGGLNQPQHF
TRBJ1-1	-	TRBV10-1	-	TGCGCCAGCAGGAGGGCAATGAACACTGAAGCTTTCTTT	CASRRAMNTEAFF
TRBJ2-1	TRBD1	TRBV11-2	-	TGTGCCACGGCTAAACAGGGGGCGCGAGTTGAGCAGTTCTTC	CATAKQGARVEQFF
TRBJ1-5	-	TRBV2	once	TGTGCCAGCAGTGCCCAGACAGTTAGCAATCAGCCCCAGCATTTT	CASSAQTVSNQPQHF
TRBJ2-5	-	TRBV18	-	TGTGCCAGCTCACCACGTGAAGCGGCCCAAGAGACCCAGTACTTC	CASSPREAAQETQYF
TRBJ2-4	-	TRBV7-2	-	TGTGCCAGCAGCTTAGGGGGGGCAGCCAAAAACATTCAGTACTTC	CASSLGGAAKNIQYF
TRBJ1-5	-	TRBV2	few	TGTGCCAGCAGTAAGGGAGGGCCTAACGGCCAGCCCCAGCATTTT	CASSKGGPNGQPQHF
TRBJ2-5	-	TRBV27	-	TGTGCCAGCAGACAGTTGAGGGGGTTCCAAGAGACCCAGTACTTC	CASRQLRGFQETQYF
TRBJ2-2	-	TRBV5-1	once	TGCACCAGCAGCCCGGCGGGACAGTACACCGGGGAGCTGTTTTTT	CTSSPAGQYTGELFF
TRBJ2-7	-	TRBV6-5	-	TGTGCCAGCAGTACATACCCGGGTCTCTCCTACGAGCAGTACTTC	CASSTYPGLSYEQYF
TRBJ2-7	-	TRBV7-2	-	TGTGCCAGCAGCTGGCCGGGACGAGAGTCCTACGAGCAGTACTTC	CASSWPGRESYEQYF
TRBJ1-2	-	TRBV5-1	-	TGCGCCAGCAGCGGCGCGGGGTATGGCTACACCTTC	CASSGAGYGYTF
TRBJ2-7	-	TRBV6-1	-	TGTGCCAGCAGTGAACGCCCCGGGCTGGGTGACGAGCAGTACTTC	CASSERPGLGDEQYF
TRBJ2-3	-	TRBV11-3	-	TGTGCCAGCAGCTCGGGACCGACGGGAGATACGCAGTATTTT	CASSSGPTGDTQYF
TRBJ2-2	TRBD1	TRBV6-5	few	TGTGCCAGCAGGGGGCAGGGGGCGAACACCGGGGAACTGTTTTTT	CASRGQGANTGELFF
TRBJ1-6	-	TRBV9	-	TGTGCCAGCAGCGTAGAGAGTTATAATTCACCCCTCCACTTT	CASSVESYNSPLHF
TRBJ2-7	TRBD1	TRBV11-2	-	TGTGCCAGCAGCCCCCTGCCAGGACAGGGGGGCTACGAGCAGTACTTC	CASSPLPGQGGYEQYF
TRBJ2-5	-	TRBV11-1	-	TGTGCCAGCAGCCCCTCGGCTAGCCAAGAGACCCAGTACTTC	CASSPSASQETQYF
TRBJ1-6	-	TRBV18	-	TGTGCCAGCTCACCAGGATTGGTGACATCACCCCTCCACTTT	CASSPGLVTSPLHF
TRBJ2-5	TRBD2	TRBV7-9	-	TGTGCCAGCAGCCTCGGACTAGCGGGGGTATGGGAGACCCAGTACTTC	CASSLGLAGVWETQYF
TRBJ2-2	TRBD1	TRBV5-4	-	TGTGCCAGCAGCCCGGACAGGGGGGCGGGCACCGGGGAGCTGTTTTTT	CASSPDRGAGTGELFF
TRBJ2-1	TRBD2	TRBV7-7	-	TGTGCTAGCAGCCCCGGGACTAGCGGGACCAATGAGCAGTTCTTC	CASSPGTSGTNEQFF
TRBJ2-7	-	TRBV14	once	TGTGCCAGCAGCCCCCCAGCCTACGAGCAGTACTTC	CASSPPAYEQYF
TRBJ1-2	-	TRBV4-1	-	TGCGCCAGCAGCCGAGACAGCGTTGGGCTATATGGCTACACCTTC	CASSRDSVGLYGYTF